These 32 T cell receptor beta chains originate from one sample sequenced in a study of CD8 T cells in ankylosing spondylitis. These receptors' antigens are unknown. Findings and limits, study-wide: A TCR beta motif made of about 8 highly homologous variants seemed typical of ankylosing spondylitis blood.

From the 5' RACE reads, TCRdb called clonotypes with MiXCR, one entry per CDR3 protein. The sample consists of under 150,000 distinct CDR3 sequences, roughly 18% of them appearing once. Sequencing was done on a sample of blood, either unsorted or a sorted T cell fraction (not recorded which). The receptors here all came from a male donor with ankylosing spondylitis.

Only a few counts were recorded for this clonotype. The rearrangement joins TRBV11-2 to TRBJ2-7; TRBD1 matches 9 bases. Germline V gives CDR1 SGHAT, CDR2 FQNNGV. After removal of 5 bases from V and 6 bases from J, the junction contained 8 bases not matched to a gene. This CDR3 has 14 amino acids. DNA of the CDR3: TGTGCCAGCAGCCCACCGGACAGGGGACGCGAGCAGTACTTC. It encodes CASSPPDRGREQYF.

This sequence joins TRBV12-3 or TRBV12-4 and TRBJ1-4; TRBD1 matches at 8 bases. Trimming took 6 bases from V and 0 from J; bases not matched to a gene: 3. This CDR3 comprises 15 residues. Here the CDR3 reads CASREQGATNEKLFF. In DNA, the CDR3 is TGTGCCAGCAGGGAACAGGGGGCAACTAATGAAAAACTGTTTTTT.

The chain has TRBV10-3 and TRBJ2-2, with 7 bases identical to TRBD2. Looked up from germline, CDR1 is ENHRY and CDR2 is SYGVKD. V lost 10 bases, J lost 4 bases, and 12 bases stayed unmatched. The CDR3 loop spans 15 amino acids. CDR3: CATLTTTSPTGELFF. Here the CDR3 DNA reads TGTGCCACCCTCACAACGACTAGCCCCACCGGGGAGCTGTTTTTT.

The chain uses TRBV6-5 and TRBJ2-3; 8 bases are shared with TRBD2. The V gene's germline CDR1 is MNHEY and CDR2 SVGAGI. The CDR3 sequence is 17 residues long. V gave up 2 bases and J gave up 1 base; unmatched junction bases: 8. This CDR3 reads CASSYGGGRAGTDTQYF. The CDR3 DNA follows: TGTGCCAGCAGTTACGGCGGGGGGAGGGCCGGCACAGATACGCAGTATTTT.

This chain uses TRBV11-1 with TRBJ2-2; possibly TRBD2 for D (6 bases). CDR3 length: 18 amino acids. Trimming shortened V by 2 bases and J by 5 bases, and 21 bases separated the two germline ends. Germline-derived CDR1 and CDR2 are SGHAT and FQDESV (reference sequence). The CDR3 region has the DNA TGTGCCAGCAGCTTACGGGACCCCCGACTAGGAGGAACCGGGGAGCTGTTTTTT. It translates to CASSLRDPRLGGTGELFF. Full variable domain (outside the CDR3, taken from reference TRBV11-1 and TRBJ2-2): EAEVAQSPRYKITEKSQAVAFWCDPISGHATLYWYRQILGQGPELLVQFQDESVVDDSQLPKDRFSAERLKGVDSTLKIQPAELGDSAMYLCASSLRDPRLGGTGELFFGEGSRLTVL.

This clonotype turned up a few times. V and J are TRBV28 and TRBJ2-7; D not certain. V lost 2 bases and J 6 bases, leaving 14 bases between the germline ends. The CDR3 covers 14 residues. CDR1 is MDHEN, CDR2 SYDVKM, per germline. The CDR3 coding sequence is TGTGCCAGCAGTTTAGGGCTAGGGAACGGCGAGCAGTACTTC. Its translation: CASSLGLGNGEQYF.

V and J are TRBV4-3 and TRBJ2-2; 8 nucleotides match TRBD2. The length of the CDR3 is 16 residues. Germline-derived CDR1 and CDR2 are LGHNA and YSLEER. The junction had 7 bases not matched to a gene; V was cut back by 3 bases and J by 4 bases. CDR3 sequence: CASSHGRASITGELFF. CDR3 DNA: TGCGCCAGCAGCCACGGGAGGGCCTCTATCACCGGGGAGCTGTTTTTT.

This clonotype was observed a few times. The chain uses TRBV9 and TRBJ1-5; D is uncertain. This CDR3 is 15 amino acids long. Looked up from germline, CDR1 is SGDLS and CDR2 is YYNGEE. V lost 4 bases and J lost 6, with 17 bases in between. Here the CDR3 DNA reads TGTGCCAGCAGCCTCCCGTTTCCTGCCCCTCAGCCCCAGCATTTT. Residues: CASSLPFPAPQPQHF.

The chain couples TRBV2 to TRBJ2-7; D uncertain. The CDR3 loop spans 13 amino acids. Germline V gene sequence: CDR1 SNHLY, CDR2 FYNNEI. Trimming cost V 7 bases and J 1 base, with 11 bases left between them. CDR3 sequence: CASTKRSSYEQYF. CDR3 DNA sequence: TGTGCCAGCACAAAGAGGAGTTCCTACGAGCAGTACTTC.

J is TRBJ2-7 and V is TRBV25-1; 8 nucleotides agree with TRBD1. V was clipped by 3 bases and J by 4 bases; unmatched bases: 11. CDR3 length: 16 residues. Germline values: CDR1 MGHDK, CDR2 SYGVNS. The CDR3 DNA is TGTGCCAGCAGTGAGCTACAGGGGGTACTGATTTACGAGCAGTACTTC. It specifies CASSELQGVLIYEQYF.

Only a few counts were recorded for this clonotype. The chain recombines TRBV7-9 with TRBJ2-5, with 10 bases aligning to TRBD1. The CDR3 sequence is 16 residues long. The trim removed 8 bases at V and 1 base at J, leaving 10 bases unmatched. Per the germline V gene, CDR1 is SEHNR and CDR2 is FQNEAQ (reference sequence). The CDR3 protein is CASSTGQGTVQETQYF. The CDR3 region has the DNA TGTGCCAGCTCTACGGGACAGGGGACGGTCCAAGAGACCCAGTACTTC.

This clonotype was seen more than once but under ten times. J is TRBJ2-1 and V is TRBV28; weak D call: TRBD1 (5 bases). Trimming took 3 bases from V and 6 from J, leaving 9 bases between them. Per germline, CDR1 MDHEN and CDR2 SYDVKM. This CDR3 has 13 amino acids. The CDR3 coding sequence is TGTGCCAGCAGTTTCCGTCAGGGCAATGAGCAGTTCTTC. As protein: CASSFRQGNEQFF.

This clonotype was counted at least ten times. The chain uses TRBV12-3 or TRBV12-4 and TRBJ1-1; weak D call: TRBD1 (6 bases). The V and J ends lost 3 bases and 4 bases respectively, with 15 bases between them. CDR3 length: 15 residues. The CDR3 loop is CASSFLGAMGTEAFF. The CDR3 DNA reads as TGTGCCAGCAGTTTTTTGGGGGCGATGGGCACTGAAGCTTTCTTT.

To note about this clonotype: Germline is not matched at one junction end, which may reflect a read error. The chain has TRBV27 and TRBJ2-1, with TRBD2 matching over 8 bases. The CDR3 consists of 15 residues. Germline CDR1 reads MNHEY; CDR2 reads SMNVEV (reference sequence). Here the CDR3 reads CVSIPSGGRYNEQFF. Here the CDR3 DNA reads TGTGTCAGCATACCAAGCGGGGGTCGGTACAATGAGCAGTTCTTC.

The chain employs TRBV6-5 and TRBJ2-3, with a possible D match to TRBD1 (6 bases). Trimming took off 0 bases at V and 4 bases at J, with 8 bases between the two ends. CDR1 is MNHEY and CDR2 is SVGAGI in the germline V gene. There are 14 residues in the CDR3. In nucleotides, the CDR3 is TGTGCCAGCAGTTACTCATCAGGGGCAGATACGCAGTATTTT. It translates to CASSYSSGADTQYF.

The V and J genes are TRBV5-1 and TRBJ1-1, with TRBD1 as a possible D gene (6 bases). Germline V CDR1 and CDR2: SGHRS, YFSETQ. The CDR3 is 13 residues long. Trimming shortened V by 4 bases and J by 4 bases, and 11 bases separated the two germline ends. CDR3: CASSSTGSTEAFF. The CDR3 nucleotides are TGCGCCAGCAGCAGTACAGGGAGCACTGAAGCTTTCTTT.

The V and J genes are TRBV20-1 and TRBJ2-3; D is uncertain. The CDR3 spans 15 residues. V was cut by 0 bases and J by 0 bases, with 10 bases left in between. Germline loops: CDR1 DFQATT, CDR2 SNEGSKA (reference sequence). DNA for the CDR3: TGCAGTGCTAGAGAGTTGAGCGCCAGCACAGATACGCAGTATTTT. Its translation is CSARELSASTDTQYF.

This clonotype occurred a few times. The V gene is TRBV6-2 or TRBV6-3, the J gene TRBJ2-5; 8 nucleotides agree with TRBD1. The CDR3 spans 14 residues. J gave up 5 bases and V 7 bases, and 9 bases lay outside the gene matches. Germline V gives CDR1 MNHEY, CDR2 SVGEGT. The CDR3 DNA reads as TGTGCCAGCACTCCGACAGGGGTCGTTGAGACCCAGTACTTC. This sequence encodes CASTPTGVVETQYF.

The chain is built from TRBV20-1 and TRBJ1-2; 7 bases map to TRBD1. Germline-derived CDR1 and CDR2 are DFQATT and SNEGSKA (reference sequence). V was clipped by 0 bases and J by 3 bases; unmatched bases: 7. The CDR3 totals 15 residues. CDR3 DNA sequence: TGCAGTGCTAGAGACTCCCGACAGGGCCACTATGGCTACACCTTC. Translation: CSARDSRQGHYGYTF.

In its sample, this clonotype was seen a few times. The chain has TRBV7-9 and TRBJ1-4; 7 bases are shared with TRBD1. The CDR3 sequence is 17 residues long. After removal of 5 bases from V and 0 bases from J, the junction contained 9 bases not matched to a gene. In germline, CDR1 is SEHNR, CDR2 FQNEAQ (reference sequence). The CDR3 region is CASSPRGQLATNEKLFF. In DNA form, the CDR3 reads TGTGCCAGCAGCCCCCGGGGACAGCTTGCAACTAATGAAAAACTGTTTTTT.

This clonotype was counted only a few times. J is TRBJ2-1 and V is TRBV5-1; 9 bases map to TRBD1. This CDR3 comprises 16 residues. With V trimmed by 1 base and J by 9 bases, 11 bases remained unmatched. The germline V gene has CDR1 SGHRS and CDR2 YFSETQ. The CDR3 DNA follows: TGCGCCAGCAGCTTGAGCGGGACAGGGTTAAGTGTTGAGCAGTTCTTC. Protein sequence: CASSLSGTGLSVEQFF.

DNA for the CDR3: TGCAGTGCCAGCCAGGGGGACGTTTCCTACGAGCAGTACTTC. It yields the protein CSASQGDVSYEQYF. The chain carries TRBV20-1 and TRBJ2-7; 7 nucleotides align to TRBD1. Germline CDR1 reads DFQATT; CDR2 reads SNEGSKA (reference sequence). The CDR3 contains 14 residues. The ends lost 6 bases at V and 1 base at J; junction bases unmatched: 9.

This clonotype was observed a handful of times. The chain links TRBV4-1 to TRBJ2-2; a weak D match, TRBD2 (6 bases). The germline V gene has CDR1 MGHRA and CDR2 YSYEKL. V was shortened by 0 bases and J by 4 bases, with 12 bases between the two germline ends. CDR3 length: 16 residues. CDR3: CASSQDRSGLTGELFF. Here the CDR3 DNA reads TGCGCCAGCAGCCAAGACCGGAGCGGGCTCACCGGGGAGCTGTTTTTT.

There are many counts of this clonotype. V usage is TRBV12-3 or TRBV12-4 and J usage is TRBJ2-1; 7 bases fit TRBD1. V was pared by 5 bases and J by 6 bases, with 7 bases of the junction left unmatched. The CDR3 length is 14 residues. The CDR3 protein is CASSPTGWSNEQFF. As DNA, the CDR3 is TGTGCCAGCAGTCCGACAGGGTGGTCCAATGAGCAGTTCTTC.

CDR3 region: CASRGQGRDTEAFF. CDR3 coding DNA: TGTGCCAGCAGAGGACAGGGCAGGGACACTGAAGCTTTCTTT. The chain combines TRBV2 with TRBJ1-1, with TRBD1 matching 8 bases. In germline, CDR1 is SNHLY, CDR2 FYNNEI. The CDR3 length is 14 residues. V dropped 6 bases and J dropped 3; count of bases not matched to a gene: 6.

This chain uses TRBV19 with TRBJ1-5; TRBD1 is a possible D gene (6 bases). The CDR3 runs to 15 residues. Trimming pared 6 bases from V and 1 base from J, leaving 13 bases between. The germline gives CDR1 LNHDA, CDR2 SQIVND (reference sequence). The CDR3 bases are TGTGCCAGTAGCCACAGGGAGAGGAGCAATCAGCCCCAGCATTTT. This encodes CASSHRERSNQPQHF.

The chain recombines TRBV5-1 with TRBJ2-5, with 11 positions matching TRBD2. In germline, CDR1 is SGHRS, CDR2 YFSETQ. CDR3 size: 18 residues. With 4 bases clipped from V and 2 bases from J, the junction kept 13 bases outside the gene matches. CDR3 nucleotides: TGCGCCAGCAGCATTCCGGGACTAGCGGAAGAGAGGCAAGAGACCCAGTACTTC. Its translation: CASSIPGLAEERQETQYF.

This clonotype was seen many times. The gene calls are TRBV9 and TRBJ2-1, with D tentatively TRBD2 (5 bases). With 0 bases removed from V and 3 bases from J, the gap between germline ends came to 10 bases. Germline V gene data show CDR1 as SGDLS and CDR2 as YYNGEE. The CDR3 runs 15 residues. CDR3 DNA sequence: TGTGCCAGCAGCGTAGAGCGGTGGGTCTACAATGAGCAGTTCTTC. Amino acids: CASSVERWVYNEQFF.

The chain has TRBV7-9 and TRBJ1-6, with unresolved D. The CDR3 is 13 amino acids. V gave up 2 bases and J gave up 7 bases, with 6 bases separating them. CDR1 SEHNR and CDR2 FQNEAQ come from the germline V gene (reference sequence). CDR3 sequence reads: CASSLYENSPLHF. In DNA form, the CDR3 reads TGTGCCAGCAGCTTATATGAGAATTCACCCCTCCACTTT.

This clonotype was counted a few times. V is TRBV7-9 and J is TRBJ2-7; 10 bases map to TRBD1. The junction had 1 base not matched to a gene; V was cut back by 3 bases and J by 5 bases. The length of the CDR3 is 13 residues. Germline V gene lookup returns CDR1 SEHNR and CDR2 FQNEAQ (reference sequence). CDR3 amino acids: CASSFGQGDEQYF. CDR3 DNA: TGTGCCAGCAGCTTCGGACAGGGGGACGAGCAGTACTTC.

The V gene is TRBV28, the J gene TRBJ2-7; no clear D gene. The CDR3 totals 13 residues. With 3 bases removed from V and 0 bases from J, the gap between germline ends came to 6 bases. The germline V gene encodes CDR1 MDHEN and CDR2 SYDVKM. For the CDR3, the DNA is TGTGCCAGCAGTTTCGAAGACTCCTACGAGCAGTACTTC. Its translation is CASSFEDSYEQYF.

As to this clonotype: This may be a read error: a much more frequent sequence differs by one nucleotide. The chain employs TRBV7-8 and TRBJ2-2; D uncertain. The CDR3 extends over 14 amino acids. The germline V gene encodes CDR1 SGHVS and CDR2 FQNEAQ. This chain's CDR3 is CARSLDSFAGELFF. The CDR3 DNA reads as TGTGCCAGAAGCTTAGACTCCTTCGCCGGGGAGCTGTTTTTT.